Each of the 21 T cell receptor beta chains below was sequenced from the same sample in a study of regulatory T cells in long-lasting Graves disease. For TCR beta, libraries came from iRepertoire HTBI primers and Arm-PCR of CDR3 regions. Using its own MiXCR run on the multiplex PCR reads, TCRdb lists one record per CDR3 protein. The table includes hundreds of thousands of distinct CDR3 sequences, roughly 16% detected once. Time point of the sample: newly diagnosed GD, antithyroid drugs for less than 3 months. The authors made the TCR library using RNA they extracted from PBMCs. This sample was shared with a second study, whose subject was T cells in Graves' hyperthyroidism and ophthalmopathy.

The sample in question was peripheral blood mononuclear cells (PBMCs), obtained at new diagnosis, from a patient treated with antithyroid drugs. These receptors came from a woman under 40 with Graves disease.

This chain connects TRBV13 to TRBJ2-7, with 7 bases matching TRBD2. Germline V gene sequence: CDR1 PRHDT, CDR2 FYEKMQ (reference sequence). The ends lost 2 bases at V and 4 bases at J; junction bases unmatched: 5. This CDR3 comprises 14 residues. CDR3: CASSLYGGRYEQYF. In DNA form, the CDR3 reads TGTGCCAGCAGCTTATATGGCGGGAGATACGAGCAGTACTTC.

This sequence joins TRBV4-1 and TRBJ2-1; the match to TRBD2 covers 9 bases. Germline V CDR1 and CDR2: MGHRA, YSYEKL. This CDR3 has 17 amino acids. V was clipped by 1 base and J by 1 base; unmatched bases: 5. The CDR3 region is CASSQVLAGISYNEQFF. The CDR3 region has the DNA TGCGCCAGCAGCCAAGTTCTAGCGGGGATATCCTACAATGAGCAGTTCTTC.

The J gene is TRBJ2-7, the V gene TRBV20-1; 8 bases are a match to TRBD1. CDR1 DFQATT and CDR2 SNEGSKA come from the germline V gene (reference sequence). The CDR3 consists of 13 residues. The junction had 4 bases not matched to a gene; V was cut back by 1 base and J by 5 bases. This chain's CDR3 is CSARAGQGNEQYF. In nucleotides, the CDR3 is TGCAGTGCTAGAGCAGGACAGGGAAACGAGCAGTACTTC.

This clonotype turned up a few times. Sequence at one end of the junction differs from germline and may be a read error. The V gene is TRBV7-9, the J gene TRBJ1-2, with TRBD1 as a possible D gene (6 bases). This CDR3 contains 14 residues. CDR1 and CDR2 (germline): SEHNR, FQNEAQ (reference sequence). The chain's CDR3 is CGSSQLQGLDGYTF. The CDR3 coding sequence is TGTGGCAGCAGCCAACTACAGGGTCTTGATGGCTACACCTTC. The full variable domain, in which reference TRBV7-9 and TRBJ1-2 provide the parts outside the CDR3, is DTGVSQNPRHKITKRGQNVTFRCDPISEHNRLYWYRQTLGQGPEFLTYFQNEAQLEKSRLLSDRFSAERPKGSFSTLEIQRTEQGDSAMYLCGSSQLQGLDGYTFGSGTRLTVV.

The CDR3 sequence: CASNVGFQPQHF. CDR3 nucleotides: TGTGCCAGCAATGTGGGCTTTCAGCCCCAGCATTTT. This chain connects TRBV2 to TRBJ1-5, with no clear D. Germline V gene data show CDR1 as SNHLY and CDR2 as FYNNEI. The CDR3 covers 12 residues. Trimming took off 7 bases at V and 6 bases at J, with 10 bases between the two ends.

The table lists this clonotype with many counts. This rearrangement joins TRBV7-8 to TRBJ1-4, with a weak D call TRBD1 (6 bases). Trimming shortened V by 4 bases and J by 7 bases, and 13 bases separated the two germline ends. CDR1 is SGHVS, CDR2 FQNEAQ, per germline. The CDR3 contains 14 residues. In nucleotides, the CDR3 is TGTGCCAGCAGCTCACAGACAGGAAGTGAAAAACTGTTTTTT. This translates into CASSSQTGSEKLFF.

Concerning this clonotype: It may be a read error: a sequence one base away is much more abundant. Here the CDR3 DNA reads TGTGCCAGCAGATTAGCGGACAGGGAGGATACGCAGTATTTT. This sequence encodes CASRLADREDTQYF. The chain employs TRBV11-2 and TRBJ2-3, with 8 bases aligning to TRBD1. The length of the CDR3 is 14 residues. Germline V gene sequence: CDR1 SGHAT, CDR2 FQNNGV.

In the case of this clonotype: With a much larger clone just one base away, this may be a read error. The CDR3 nucleotides are TGTGCCAGCTTACCACCCTGGACGGAGAATGGCTACACCTTC. Residues: CASLPPWTENGYTF. V and J are TRBV18 and TRBJ1-2; D gene unclear. The CDR3 loop spans 14 amino acids. The germline CDR1 and CDR2 sequences are KGHSH and LQKENI.

This chain connects TRBV27 to TRBJ2-7, with D perhaps TRBD2 (5 bases). CDR1 and CDR2 from the germline V gene are MNHEY and SMNVEV (reference sequence). V was trimmed by 5 bases and J by 2 bases, leaving 13 bases between them. The CDR3 sequence is 14 residues long. CDR3 nucleotide sequence: TGTGCCAGCAGTCCCCTCGGGGAGACCTACGAGCAGTACTTC. Protein sequence: CASSPLGETYEQYF.

This clonotype showed up just a few times. The chain carries TRBV29-1 and TRBJ2-6; 8 bases align to TRBD2. J gave up 0 bases and V 5 bases, and 6 bases lay outside the gene matches. The length of the CDR3 is 16 residues. The germline V gene has CDR1 SQVTM and CDR2 ANQGSEA. The CDR3 reads CSVQGLGSSGANVLTF. CDR3 sequence (DNA): TGCAGCGTTCAGGGACTAGGAAGCTCTGGGGCCAACGTCCTGACTTTC.

This clonotype appeared many times. The chain recombines TRBV28 with TRBJ1-5; D is unresolved. Germline loops: CDR1 MDHEN, CDR2 SYDVKM. V lost 1 base, J lost 2 bases, and 6 bases lay in between. The CDR3 runs to 14 residues. The CDR3 bases are TGTGCCAGCAGTTTATTATCAGGCAATCAGCCCCAGCATTTT. This sequence encodes CASSLLSGNQPQHF.

This clonotype has at least ten counts. The chain is built from TRBV6-2 or TRBV6-3 and TRBJ1-2, with D possibly being TRBD1 (5 bases). The germline V gene has CDR1 MNHEY and CDR2 SVGEGT. This CDR3 is built from 17 residues. The ends were cut back, 0 bases at V and 2 bases at J, with 16 bases in the middle. CDR3 DNA: TGTGCCAGCAGTTACTCGCCGGGTCGGGGCCAAAACTATGGCTACACCTTC. This encodes CASSYSPGRGQNYGYTF.

This clonotype was counted a few times. This chain uses TRBV15 with TRBJ2-7; 7 bases fit TRBD2. The CDR3 sequence is 17 residues long. Germline values: CDR1 LNHNV, CDR2 YYDKDF (reference sequence). The trim removed 6 bases at V and 7 bases at J, leaving 21 bases unmatched. In nucleotides, the CDR3 is TGTGCCACCAGGGACGCAAGGCGACTAGCTATACTGGGGGAGCAGTACTTC. It yields the protein CATRDARRLAILGEQYF.

This clonotype appeared a few times. The chain links TRBV7-9 to TRBJ2-7; no definite D call. With 9 bases removed from V and 2 bases from J, the gap between germline ends came to 14 bases. The CDR3 totals 13 residues. Germline V gene data show CDR1 as SEHNR and CDR2 as FQNEAQ (reference sequence). CDR3 coding DNA: TGTGCCAGTGCACCCCCAGGAGCCTACGAGCAGTACTTC. This sequence encodes CASAPPGAYEQYF.

This clonotype was counted many times. The chain joins TRBV5-1 to TRBJ2-1; 11 bases are a match to TRBD2. The CDR3 extends over 16 amino acids. Germline loops: CDR1 SGHRS, CDR2 YFSETQ. Unmatched junction bases numbered 7, after V lost 3 bases and J lost 5 bases. The CDR3 bases are TGCGCCAGCAGCTACCCGGGACTAGCGGACCACAATGAGCAGTTCTTC. Translated: CASSYPGLADHNEQFF.

This clonotype was seen only a few times. This chain links TRBV24-1 with TRBJ2-3; the D gene could be TRBD1 or TRBD2 (5 bases each). Germline CDR1 is KGHDR and CDR2 is SFDVKD. Trimming removed 4 bases at V and 1 base at J, with 8 bases between. The CDR3 has 14 amino acids. This CDR3 reads CATSDLGGTDTQYF. The CDR3 DNA follows: TGTGCCACCAGTGACCTGGGGGGCACAGATACGCAGTATTTT.

About this clonotype: At one end the junction does not follow the germline gene, possibly because of a read error. J is TRBJ1-2 and V is TRBV6-4; no clear D gene. CDR3 length equals 13 residues. Germline assignment: CDR1 MRHNA and CDR2 SNTAGT. The CDR3: CASSYSTSYGYTF. The CDR3 nucleotides are TGTGCCAGCAGTTACTCCACGTCCTATGGCTACACCTTC.

This CDR3 is CASSIDGGGAYGYTF. The CDR3 DNA follows: TGTGCCAGTAGTATAGATGGAGGGGGCGCCTATGGCTACACCTTC. The chain couples TRBV19 to TRBJ1-2; 7 bases are a match to TRBD1. The germline CDR1 and CDR2 sequences are LNHDA and SQIVND (reference sequence). J gave up 4 bases and V 0 bases, and 5 bases lay outside the gene matches. The CDR3 is 15 amino acids.

The rearrangement uses TRBV11-1 and TRBJ2-1, with 7 bases lining up with TRBD2. Germline-derived CDR1 and CDR2 are SGHAT and FQDESV (reference sequence). The V and J ends lost 4 bases and 7 bases, in that order; junction bases with no gene match: 7. The CDR3 loop spans 14 amino acids. The CDR3: CASSSKRDVNEQFF. CDR3 coding DNA: TGTGCCAGCAGCTCGAAGCGGGATGTAAATGAGCAGTTCTTC.

As regards this clonotype: This may come from a read error, since a much larger clone is one base off. J is TRBJ2-6 and V is TRBV6-6; D gene unclear. Germline CDR1 reads MNHNY; CDR2 reads SVGAGI (reference sequence). The CDR3 covers 19 residues. Trimming cost V 0 bases and J 1 base, with 16 bases left between them. CDR3 residues: CASSYSIRPAISGANVLTF. CDR3 nucleotide sequence: TGTGCCAGCAGTTACTCGATTCGGCCCGCCATTTCTGGGGCCAACGTCCTGACTTTC.

This clonotype has ten or more counts. This rearrangement joins TRBV6-2 or TRBV6-3 to TRBJ2-5, with D perhaps matching TRBD2 (6 bases). Trimming shortened V by 5 bases and J by 5 bases, and 15 bases separated the two germline ends. This CDR3 comprises 14 residues. Per the germline V gene, CDR1 is MNHEY and CDR2 is SVGEGT. CDR3 sequence: CASSGGILGETQYF. The CDR3 DNA reads as TGTGCCAGCAGTGGAGGGATTCTAGGGGAGACCCAGTACTTC.